The clone carrying this T cell receptor (beta chain) came up a few times. Its target is not known. PCR primers comprised 60 Vbeta and 13 Jbeta primers. Assay: immunoSEQ multiplex PCR; the TCRdb copy retains only in-frame clones and omits some. The table records about 120,000 clones, 70% to 90% of them present only once. This record comes from a study of cytomegalovirus exposure and HLA in healthy donors. Study results and limitations: For most TCR sequences rarity was the rule, although some public TCRs occurred in many donors.

The CDR3 is 14 amino acids. V lost 6 bases to trimming and J lost 5 bases; unmatched junction nucleotides: 8. CDR1 is SGHTA and CDR2 is FQGNSA in the germline V gene. The TCR originated in a man aged 40-50 years in good health and CMV-seronegative. Sequenced: PBMCs. The rearrangement uses TRBV7-2 and TRBJ2-7; 9 bases are shared with TRBD2. CDR3 protein: CASSYSGGPHEQYF. CDR3 sequence (DNA): TGTGCCAGCAGTTATAGCGGGGGTCCCCACGAGCAGTACTTC. Variable domain in full (rest from reference TRBV7-2 and TRBJ2-7): GAGVSQSPSNKVTEKGKDVELRCDPISGHTALYWYRQSLGQGLEFLIYFQGNSAPDKSGLPSDRFSAERTGGSVSTLTIQRTQQEDSAVYLCASSYSGGPHEQYFGPGTRLTVT.